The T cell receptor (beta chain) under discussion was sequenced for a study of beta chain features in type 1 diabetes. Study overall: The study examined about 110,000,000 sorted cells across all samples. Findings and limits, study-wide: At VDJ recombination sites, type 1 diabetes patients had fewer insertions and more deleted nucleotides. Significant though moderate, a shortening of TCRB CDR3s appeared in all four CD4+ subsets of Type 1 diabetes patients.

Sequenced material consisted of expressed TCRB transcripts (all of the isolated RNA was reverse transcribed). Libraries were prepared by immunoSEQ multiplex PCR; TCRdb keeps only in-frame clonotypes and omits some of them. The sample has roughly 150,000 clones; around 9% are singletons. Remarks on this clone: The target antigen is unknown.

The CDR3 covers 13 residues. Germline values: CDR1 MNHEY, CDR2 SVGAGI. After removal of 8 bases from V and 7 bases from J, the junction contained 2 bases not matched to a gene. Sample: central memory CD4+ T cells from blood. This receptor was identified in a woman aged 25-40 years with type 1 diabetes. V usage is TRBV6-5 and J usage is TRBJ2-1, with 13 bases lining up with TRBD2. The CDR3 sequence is CASRLAGGNEQFF. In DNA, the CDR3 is TGTGCCAGCCGACTAGCGGGAGGTAATGAGCAGTTCTTC.